One and the same sample provided the 16 T cell receptor beta chains below, sequenced in a study of T cells in Graves' hyperthyroidism and ophthalmopathy. Amplified TCR beta CDR3 regions came from RNA transcripts. TCR CDR3 underwent first-round RT-PCR with the HTBI primer set. TCRdb ran MiXCR on the multiplex PCR reads and lists one entry per CDR3 protein. The repertoire holds fewer than 650,000 distinct CDR3 sequences, with roughly 14% as singletons. Sequencing was performed on blood. The receptors stem from a woman aged 40 to 50 with Graves' ophthalmopathy.

This chain's CDR3 is CASSLRGSEDGYTF. CDR3 sequence (DNA): TGTGCCAGCTCACTTCGCGGCAGTGAAGATGGCTACACCTTC. This chain uses TRBV18 with TRBJ1-2, with D unclear. Trimming pared 4 bases from V and 6 bases from J, leaving 15 bases between. The CDR3 contains 14 residues. Germline V lookup: CDR1 KGHSH, CDR2 LQKENI.

This clonotype showed up many times. The J gene is TRBJ1-2, the V gene TRBV7-2, with TRBD1 matching 7 bases. CDR3 length: 15 amino acids. The V and J ends lost 6 bases and 0 bases, in that order; junction bases with no gene match: 7. Germline CDR1 is SGHTA and CDR2 is FQGNSA. The CDR3 DNA is TGTGCCAGCAGGATGACAGGGCTGGCTAACTATGGCTACACCTTC. Its protein product is CASRMTGLANYGYTF.

This clonotype occurred many times. A much larger clone lies a single base off, so this may be a read error. The chain recombines TRBV28 with TRBJ2-7; D gene uncertain. CDR3 length: 12 residues. In germline, CDR1 is MDHEN, CDR2 SYDVKM. The V end was cut by 10 bases, the J end by 5 bases, with 15 bases between. CDR3 protein: CANPRTDDEQYF. CDR3 nucleotides: TGTGCCAACCCCAGGACGGACGACGAGCAGTACTTC.

This clonotype was detected ten times or more. The chain carries TRBV29-1 and TRBJ1-1, with 7 nucleotides matching TRBD1. J was trimmed by 3 bases and V by 7 bases; bases with no gene match: 11. The CDR3 is made up of 14 amino acids. Germline values: CDR1 SQVTM, CDR2 ANQGSEA. In DNA form, the CDR3 reads TGCAGCGCAGGCCAGGGGGTCGCGTACACTGAAGCTTTCTTT. Translation: CSAGQGVAYTEAFF.

This clonotype has ten or more counts. The chain recombines TRBV6-2 or TRBV6-3 with TRBJ2-7; D not certain. The CDR3 consists of 15 residues. Looked up from germline, CDR1 is MNHEY and CDR2 is SVGEGT. The V end lost 8 bases, the J end lost 2 bases, and 19 bases lay between the germline ends. The CDR3 coding sequence is TGTGCCAGCCTCACCCCCAGTTACGCACCCTACGAGCAGTACTTC. As protein: CASLTPSYAPYEQYF.

This clonotype was counted many times. This chain links TRBV30 with TRBJ1-1; tentatively, D is TRBD1 (5 bases). V dropped 1 base and J dropped 4 bases, with 10 bases sitting between them. This CDR3 has 13 amino acids. Germline V gene sequence: CDR1 GTSNPN, CDR2 SVGIG (reference sequence). The DNA of the CDR3 is TGTGCCTGGAGTGAAATGGGGACCACTGAAGCTTTCTTT. Its translation is CAWSEMGTTEAFF.

This clonotype was counted ten times or more. V usage is TRBV2 and J usage is TRBJ1-2; TRBD1 matches at 7 bases. Germline trimming cut 6 bases from V and 5 bases from J; bases unmatched to any gene: 12. The length of the CDR3 is 15 residues. Looked up from germline, CDR1 is SNHLY and CDR2 is FYNNEI. The chain's CDR3 is CASSAESGQIYGYTF. For the CDR3, the DNA is TGTGCCAGCAGCGCTGAGTCGGGACAGATTTATGGCTACACCTTC.

The sample holds many counts of this clonotype. J is TRBJ2-5 and V is TRBV6-1; D not resolved. The V end was cut by 3 bases, the J end by 0 bases, with 11 bases between. CDR1 MNHNS and CDR2 SASEGT come from the germline V gene. The CDR3 loop spans 15 amino acids. CDR3 in DNA: TGTGCCAGCAGTGACCTTCTGAGGTACCAAGAGACCCAGTACTTC. It codes for CASSDLLRYQETQYF.

This clonotype was picked up a small number of times. The V and J genes are TRBV19 and TRBJ1-5; D remains ambiguous. V gave up 6 bases and J gave up 0 bases, with 15 bases separating them. CDR1 and CDR2 (germline): LNHDA, SQIVND (reference sequence). The CDR3 is 16 residues long. In DNA form, the CDR3 reads TGTGCCAGTAGATTTATCCGGGGAACTAGCAATCAGCCCCAGCATTTT. Its protein product is CASRFIRGTSNQPQHF.

This clonotype was seen ten or more times. V and J are TRBV10-3 and TRBJ2-5; D call uncertain. Between the trimmed V and J ends, which lost 5 bases and 3 bases, there was a span of 10 bases. Germline CDR1 reads ENHRY; CDR2 reads SYGVKD. The CDR3 consists of 13 residues. The CDR3 bases are TGTGCCATCAGTTCGGACGGAAAAGAGACCCAGTACTTC. Translating gives CAISSDGKETQYF.

This clonotype was counted ten times or more. The gene calls are TRBV10-3 and TRBJ2-7; tentatively, D is TRBD2 (6 bases). CDR3 length equals 12 residues. Germline V gives CDR1 ENHRY, CDR2 SYGVKD. Trimming removed 6 bases from V and 3 bases from J, with 9 bases in between. CDR3 nucleotides: TGTGCCATCAGCTCGGGACTCTACGAGCAGTACTTC. Protein product: CAISSGLYEQYF.

This clonotype was picked up a small number of times. This chain joins TRBV20-1 and TRBJ2-5, with D possibly TRBD1 on 6 matching bases. V was pared by 6 bases and J by 7 bases, with 21 bases between. The CDR3 sequence is 14 residues long. Germline V gives CDR1 DFQATT, CDR2 SNEGSKA (reference sequence). CDR3 sequence reads: CSARGGDMWGTQYF. DNA for the CDR3: TGCAGTGCCCGAGGGGGAGATATGTGGGGGACCCAGTACTTC.

This clonotype has a count of ten or more. The chain is built from TRBV6-2 or TRBV6-3 and TRBJ2-3; TRBD1 is a possible D gene (5 bases). Germline V gene data show CDR1 as MNHEY and CDR2 as SVGEGT. V shed 0 bases and J shed 0 bases, with 7 bases lying between them. The CDR3 covers 15 residues. CDR3 nucleotide sequence: TGTGCCAGCAGTTACTCTGGGGCTAGCACAGATACGCAGTATTTT. It codes for CASSYSGASTDTQYF.

In its sample, this clonotype was seen many times. V is TRBV28 and J is TRBJ2-7, with 9 bases identical to TRBD1. CDR3 length: 16 amino acids. The V segment lost 4 bases and the J segment 7 bases; nucleotides outside the gene matches: 14. Germline V gene sequence: CDR1 MDHEN, CDR2 SYDVKM. Written as DNA, the CDR3 is TGTGCCAGCAGTTCGACAGGGGGTGACCTCGTGGGTGAGCAGTACTTC. Protein: CASSSTGGDLVGEQYF.

This clonotype was detected many times. The chain has TRBV2 and TRBJ1-1; D is possibly TRBD1 (5 bases). The V gene lost 9 bases and the J gene lost 4 bases, with 15 bases spanning the gap. In germline, CDR1 is SNHLY, CDR2 FYNNEI. The CDR3 is 13 residues long. CDR3: CASGGWDSTEAFF. CDR3 nucleotides: TGTGCCAGTGGGGGATGGGACTCCACTGAAGCTTTCTTT.

On this clonotype itself: One junction end does not reproduce the germline sequence, and a read error may be involved. This chain links TRBV11-1 with TRBJ2-1; 10 bases line up with TRBD2. CDR3 length equals 19 residues. In germline, CDR1 is SGHAT, CDR2 FQDESV (reference sequence). CDR3 nucleotides: TGTGCCAGCAGCTTAGCTGTAGCGGGAGGAATGAGCTCCTACAGTGAGCAGTTCTTC. The encoded protein is CASSLAVAGGMSSYSEQFF. Using reference TRBV11-1 and TRBJ2-1 for the parts outside the CDR3, the full variable domain is EAEVAQSPRYKITEKSQAVAFWCDPISGHATLYWYRQILGQGPELLVQFQDESVVDDSQLPKDRFSAERLKGVDSTLKIQPAELGDSAMYLCASSLAVAGGMSSYSEQFFGPGTRLTVL.